The next 32 T cell receptor beta chains were all read from a single sample in a study of cytomegalovirus exposure and HLA in healthy donors. The PCR made use of 60 Vbeta and 13 Jbeta primers. Data came from immunoSEQ multiplex PCR; TCRdb stores just in-frame clones and leaves some out. The data show roughly 120,000 clones, approximately 80% seen once. Sequenced sample: PBMCs. The receptor source for this set is a woman aged 25 to 39 in good health and CMV-seronegative.

This chain connects TRBV5-1 to TRBJ2-6; D gene uncertain. The CDR3 has 15 residues. The V end was cut by 4 bases, the J end by 2 bases, with 10 bases between. Looked up from germline, CDR1 is SGHRS and CDR2 is YFSETQ. The CDR3 DNA follows: TGCGCCAGCAGCCTTGGCACCCCTGGGGCCAACGTCCTGACTTTC. It specifies CASSLGTPGANVLTF.

The V gene is TRBV30, the J gene TRBJ2-5; D is possibly TRBD2 (5 bases). V lost 4 bases and J 4 bases, leaving 10 bases between the germline ends. Germline values: CDR1 GTSNPN, CDR2 SVGIG (reference sequence). This CDR3 has 12 amino acids. The CDR3 reads CAWKLGGETQYF. The DNA for the CDR3 is TGTGCCTGGAAGCTCGGAGGAGAGACCCAGTACTTC.

The chain employs TRBV10-1 and TRBJ1-1, with 7 bases identical to TRBD1. Germline trimming cut 3 bases from V and 1 base from J; bases unmatched to any gene: 5. The CDR3 loop spans 15 amino acids. Germline V gene lookup returns CDR1 WNHNN and CDR2 SYGVQD (reference sequence). CDR3 protein: CASSEYGTANTEAFF. The CDR3 bases are TGCGCCAGCAGTGAATACGGGACAGCGAACACTGAAGCTTTCTTT.

The rearrangement uses TRBV9 and TRBJ2-3, with D uncertain. The CDR3 has 11 amino acids. Germline V gene data show CDR1 as SGDLS and CDR2 as YYNGEE. The V end was cut by 4 bases, the J end by 3 bases, with 3 bases between. The CDR3 loop reads CASSLTDTQYF. The CDR3 region has the DNA TGTGCCAGCAGCTTAACAGATACGCAGTATTTT.

This clone occurred once. J is TRBJ2-1 and V is TRBV19, with 9 positions matching TRBD1. V gave up 4 bases and J gave up 12 bases; unmatched junction bases: 4. Per germline, CDR1 LNHDA and CDR2 SQIVND (reference sequence). The CDR3 sequence is 12 residues long. As DNA, the CDR3 is TGTGCCAGTAGTACCGGACAGGGGCCGCAGTTCTTC. It codes for CASSTGQGPQFF.

This clone showed up just a few times. The chain recombines TRBV30 with TRBJ2-5; D is uncertain. The germline V gene has CDR1 GTSNPN and CDR2 SVGIG (reference sequence). Trimming removed 0 bases from V and 5 bases from J, with 7 bases in between. There are 12 residues in the CDR3. CDR3 nucleotides: TGTGCCTGGAGTGTTATAGTCGAGACCCAGTACTTC. This gives the protein CAWSVIVETQYF.

The V gene is TRBV4-1, the J gene TRBJ1-1; D perhaps matches TRBD1 (5 bases). V lost 0 bases and J 11 bases, leaving 16 bases between the germline ends. The CDR3 runs to 14 residues. Germline V lookup: CDR1 MGHRA, CDR2 YSYEKL. The chain's CDR3 is CASSQDSDPRGAFF. CDR3 sequence (DNA): TGCGCCAGCAGCCAAGATTCCGACCCTCGGGGGGCTTTCTTT.

The rearrangement uses TRBV6-5 and TRBJ2-5, with 12 bases aligning to TRBD2. This CDR3 comprises 14 residues. Germline values: CDR1 MNHEY, CDR2 SVGAGI. Losses at the gene ends were 6 bases for V and 5 bases for J; bases not matched to a gene: 4. The CDR3: CASRLAGGRETQYF. CDR3 coding DNA: TGTGCCAGCAGGCTAGCGGGAGGGAGGGAGACCCAGTACTTC.

This clone was picked up a small number of times. The chain combines TRBV4-1 with TRBJ2-5; 9 nucleotides line up with TRBD1. Germline values: CDR1 MGHRA, CDR2 YSYEKL. The CDR3 spans 15 residues. The junction had 4 bases not matched to a gene; V was cut back by 4 bases and J by 1 base. CDR3 sequence reads: CASSPQGASQETQYF. The DNA for the CDR3 is TGCGCCAGCAGCCCACAGGGGGCATCCCAAGAGACCCAGTACTTC.

The J gene is TRBJ1-4, the V gene TRBV11-3; TRBD1 agrees at 8 bases. The CDR3 sequence is 15 residues long. The V segment lost 3 bases and the J segment 6 bases; nucleotides outside the gene matches: 6. Per the germline V gene, CDR1 is SGHNT and CDR2 is YENEEA. This chain's CDR3 is CASSFLGQGDEKLFF. The CDR3 nucleotides read TGTGCCAGCAGCTTCCTCGGACAGGGTGATGAAAAACTGTTTTTT.

The chain carries TRBV5-4 and TRBJ1-2; D is undetermined. There are 12 residues in the CDR3. V lost 4 bases, J lost 6 bases, and 10 bases lay in between. Germline CDR1 is SGHNT and CDR2 is YYREEE (reference sequence). CDR3 sequence reads: CASSRGHDGYTF. As DNA, the CDR3 is TGTGCCAGCAGCCGCGGCCATGATGGCTACACCTTC.

The V gene is TRBV15, the J gene TRBJ2-2; the D gene is possibly TRBD1 (6 bases). V lost 1 base to trimming and J lost 6 bases, with 18 bases between them. The CDR3 loop spans 17 amino acids. Germline V gives CDR1 LNHNV, CDR2 YYDKDF (reference sequence). The CDR3 DNA follows: TGTGCCACCAGCAGAGGGACAGATCTCGAACGGCCCGGGGAGCTGTTTTTT. Encoded protein: CATSRGTDLERPGELFF.

This chain joins TRBV19 and TRBJ1-2; 7 bases fit TRBD1. The CDR3 has 13 amino acids. J gave up 6 bases and V 3 bases, and 4 bases lay outside the gene matches. CDR1 and CDR2 (germline): LNHDA, SQIVND (reference sequence). The DNA of the CDR3 is TGTGCCAGTAGTATTAGAGACAGGGATGGCTACACCTTC. Its protein is CASSIRDRDGYTF.

This clone is a singleton in its sample. The rearrangement joins TRBV7-9 to TRBJ1-2; 7 bases agree with TRBD1. The J segment lost 7 bases and the V segment lost 3 bases, leaving 8 bases of the junction unmatched. CDR1 and CDR2 from the germline V gene are SEHNR and FQNEAQ (reference sequence). There are 14 residues in the CDR3. The CDR3 sequence: CASSFSDRAGGYTF. The CDR3 DNA follows: TGTGCCAGCAGCTTTTCAGACAGGGCGGGTGGCTACACCTTC.

The rearrangement links TRBV9 to TRBJ2-3; TRBD2 matches at 7 bases. J was trimmed by 2 bases and V by 0 bases; bases with no gene match: 6. The CDR3 length is 16 residues. Germline-derived CDR1 and CDR2 are SGDLS and YYNGEE. CDR3 nucleotides: TGTGCCAGCAGCGTAGCTGGCGGGGGATACACAGATACGCAGTATTTT. It encodes CASSVAGGGYTDTQYF.

Only a few counts were recorded for this clone. The chain couples TRBV19 to TRBJ1-1; maybe TRBD1 (6 bases). V lost 3 bases to trimming and J lost 2 bases, with 13 bases between them. CDR1 and CDR2 (germline): LNHDA, SQIVND (reference sequence). The CDR3 loop spans 15 amino acids. The CDR3 reads CASSMTGGGNTEAFF. The CDR3 region has the DNA TGTGCCAGTAGTATGACAGGCGGGGGAAACACTGAAGCTTTCTTT.

This clone was counted between two and nine times. The V call is TRBV7-6, the J call TRBJ1-1; 8 bases are a match to TRBD1. V trimming: 3 bases; J trimming: 0 bases; junction bases outside the gene matches: 9. There are 17 residues in the CDR3. Per the germline V gene, CDR1 is SGHVS and CDR2 is FNYEAQ. In DNA, the CDR3 is TGTGCCAGCAGCTTGGGTGGTCAGGGGGCATTGAACACTGAAGCTTTCTTT. Translated, it gives CASSLGGQGALNTEAFF.

This sequence joins TRBV6-5 and TRBJ1-5; D unresolved. This CDR3 has 16 amino acids. Germline V gene lookup returns CDR1 MNHEY and CDR2 SVGAGI. Deletions cut 2 bases from V and 0 bases from J, with 11 bases between. The CDR3 DNA reads as TGTGCCAGCAGTTACGAGGGAGAATATAGCAATCAGCCCCAGCATTTT. It translates to CASSYEGEYSNQPQHF.

The J gene is TRBJ2-1, the V gene TRBV5-1; D is unclear. Per the germline V gene, CDR1 is SGHRS and CDR2 is YFSETQ. V lost 0 bases and J 0 bases, leaving 10 bases between the germline ends. The CDR3 is made up of 16 amino acids. The CDR3 sequence: CASSLAGGLSYNEQFF. The CDR3 nucleotides read TGCGCCAGCAGCTTGGCTGGCGGCCTCTCCTACAATGAGCAGTTCTTC.

The rearrangement links TRBV27 to TRBJ2-5; D might be TRBD1 (5 bases). Per germline, CDR1 MNHEY and CDR2 SMNVEV (reference sequence). Trimming stripped 6 bases from V and 5 bases from J, with 22 bases between. The CDR3 has 16 residues. The CDR3 region has the DNA TGTGCCAGCAGCTCCAACCCAGACAGATTCGGGGAGACCCAGTACTTC. Protein product: CASSSNPDRFGETQYF.

This chain uses TRBV30 with TRBJ2-3; 8 bases are a match to TRBD2. V lost 0 bases and J lost 8; bases outside the gene matches: 4. The CDR3 contains 13 residues. Germline CDR1 and CDR2: GTSNPN and SVGIG (reference sequence). The DNA for the CDR3 is TGTGCCTGGAGTGTAGGGACTAGAAGTACGCAGTATTTT. Encoded protein: CAWSVGTRSTQYF.

This sequence joins TRBV19 and TRBJ1-2; the D is unclear. Germline assignment: CDR1 LNHDA and CDR2 SQIVND (reference sequence). The CDR3 length is 11 residues. The V gene lost 5 bases and the J gene lost 6 bases, with 7 bases spanning the gap. This CDR3 reads CASSGGHGYTF. CDR3 DNA sequence: TGTGCCAGTAGTGGAGGCCATGGCTACACCTTC.

V and J are TRBV10-3 and TRBJ1-6; 8 bases line up with TRBD1. Germline lookup yields CDR1 ENHRY and CDR2 SYGVKD. The V segment lost 11 bases and the J segment 7 bases; nucleotides outside the gene matches: 10. The CDR3 length is 14 residues. Here the CDR3 reads CASAPGQENSPLHF. CDR3 bases: TGTGCCTCGGCCCCGGGACAGGAAAATTCACCCCTCCACTTT.

This clone has more than one count but fewer than ten. This chain uses TRBV5-1 with TRBJ2-1; possibly TRBD2 for D (6 bases). Per germline, CDR1 SGHRS and CDR2 YFSETQ. Trimming pared 0 bases from V and 6 bases from J, leaving 16 bases between. The CDR3 runs to 16 residues. The CDR3 region is CASSLEKVAAPNEQFF. In DNA, the CDR3 is TGCGCCAGCAGCTTGGAGAAGGTAGCGGCGCCCAATGAGCAGTTCTTC. Full variable domain (missing parts from reference TRBV5-1 and TRBJ2-1): KAGVTQTPRYLIKTRGQQVTLSCSPISGHRSVSWYQQTPGQGLQFLFEYFSETQRNKGNFPGRFSGRQFSNSRSEMNVSTLELGDSALYLCASSLEKVAAPNEQFFGPGTRLTVL.

The gene calls are TRBV2 and TRBJ1-5; 7 nucleotides match TRBD1. The V gene end was trimmed by 6 bases and the J gene end by 4 bases; junction bases not matched to a gene: 3. This CDR3 comprises 13 residues. Germline CDR1 reads SNHLY; CDR2 reads FYNNEI. CDR3 amino acids: CASRGQPNQPQHF. The CDR3 coding sequence is TGTGCCAGCAGGGGACAGCCAAATCAGCCCCAGCATTTT.

The chain combines TRBV6-1 with TRBJ2-1; 9 bases fit TRBD2. CDR1 is MNHNS and CDR2 is SASEGT in the germline V gene. The CDR3 totals 15 residues. V lost 7 bases, J lost 4 bases, and 8 bases stayed unmatched. As DNA, the CDR3 is TGTGCCAGCAACGTCCAGGCGGGAGGGTACAATGAGCAGTTCTTC. It codes for CASNVQAGGYNEQFF.

The V call is TRBV28, the J call TRBJ1-5, with D hard to call. Per the germline V gene, CDR1 is MDHEN and CDR2 is SYDVKM. V gave up 5 bases and J gave up 0 bases, with 11 bases separating them. The CDR3 loop spans 15 amino acids. The CDR3 sequence is CASSDNLDSNQPQHF. CDR3 DNA: TGTGCCAGCAGTGACAATCTCGATAGCAATCAGCCCCAGCATTTT. The variable domain in full, with the rest retrieved from reference TRBV28 and TRBJ1-5, is DVKVTQSSRYLVKRTGEKVFLECVQDMDHENMFWYRQDPGLGLRLIYFSYDVKMKEKGDIPEGYSVSREKKERFSLILESASTNQTSMYLCASSDNLDSNQPQHFGDGTRLSIL.

This chain links TRBV4-2 with TRBJ1-4; D remains ambiguous. Trimming stripped 6 bases from V and 8 bases from J, with 22 bases between. Germline loops: CDR1 LGHNA, CDR2 YNFKEQ. The CDR3 spans 16 residues. CDR3 protein: CASRDSLEGDREKLFF. CDR3 nucleotides: TGTGCCAGCAGGGACTCGTTGGAGGGAGATCGAGAAAAACTGTTTTTT.

This clone was observed a single time. V usage is TRBV5-4 and J usage is TRBJ2-5; D possibly corresponds to TRBD2 (6 bases). Looked up from germline, CDR1 is SGHNT and CDR2 is YYREEE (reference sequence). The CDR3 covers 12 residues. Trimming cost V 5 bases and J 5 bases, with 10 bases left between them. CDR3 bases: TGTGCCAGCAGACGGGCGGGGGAGACCCAGTACTTC. It encodes CASRRAGETQYF. The full variable domain, completed using reference TRBV5-4 and TRBJ2-5, is ETGVTQSPTHLIKTRGQQVTLRCSSQSGHNTVSWYQQALGQGPQFIFQYYREEENGRGNFPPRFSGLQFPNYSSELNVNALELDDSALYLCASRRAGETQYFGPGTRLLVL.

This clone has just a few counts. The V and J genes are TRBV11-2 and TRBJ1-4; D is unclear. Germline V gene data show CDR1 as SGHAT and CDR2 as FQNNGV. Trimming shortened V by 0 bases and J by 7 bases, and 15 bases separated the two germline ends. The CDR3 length is 16 residues. This CDR3 is CASSLDLGRPGEKLFF. CDR3 DNA: TGTGCCAGCAGCTTAGATCTCGGTAGACCGGGTGAAAAACTGTTTTTT. The variable domain in full, with the rest retrieved from reference TRBV11-2 and TRBJ1-4, is EAGVAQSPRYKIIEKRQSVAFWCNPISGHATLYWYQQILGQGPKLLIQFQNNGVVDDSQLPKDRFSAERLKGVDSTLKIQPAKLEDSAVYLCASSLDLGRPGEKLFFGSGTQLSVL.

V gene TRBV5-8 combines with J gene TRBJ1-3; no definite D call. The germline V gene has CDR1 SGHTS and CDR2 YDEGEE. Trimming stripped 4 bases from V and 2 bases from J, with 10 bases between. This CDR3 contains 14 residues. The CDR3 DNA sequence: TGTGCCAGCAGCCGCCCCGCAGCTGGAAACACCATATATTTT. Its translation: CASSRPAAGNTIYF.

This chain connects TRBV6-6 to TRBJ2-5; D remains unclear. This CDR3 is 15 amino acids long. CDR1 and CDR2 from the germline V gene are MNHNY and SVGAGI (reference sequence). The V and J ends lost 6 bases and 4 bases respectively, with 18 bases between them. The DNA for the CDR3 is TGTGCCAGCAGCCAGTCGCTTGGGCCGGCAGAGACCCAGTACTTC. Translation: CASSQSLGPAETQYF.